The next 13 T cell receptor beta chains were all read from a single sample in a study of T cells after yellow fever vaccination. Each CDR3 protein is one row after TCRdb ran MiXCR on the 5' RACE reads. The sample has about 22,000 distinct CDR3 sequences, roughly 5.5% seen once; the top ten hold around 20%. Sequencing was performed on PBMCs, either bulk or a sorted T-cell subset (CD4+, CD8+, memory, or dextramer-sorted; not recorded which), taken about 49 days after the first yellow fever vaccination. These receptors were taken from a man younger than 30 who received the YFV17D yellow fever vaccine.

This clonotype was observed many times. The V gene is TRBV19, the J gene TRBJ1-2; D remains unclear. Germline assignment: CDR1 LNHDA and CDR2 SQIVND (reference sequence). The CDR3 loop spans 14 amino acids. V lost 5 bases to trimming and J lost 0 bases, with 10 bases between them. The CDR3 region is CASSDGSTNYGYTF. The CDR3 DNA reads as TGTGCCAGTAGTGACGGGAGTACTAACTATGGCTACACCTTC.

This clonotype ranks as medium-sized (0.01 to 0.1%). V usage is TRBV20-1 and J usage is TRBJ2-2, with D possibly TRBD2 on 7 matching bases. CDR1 is DFQATT, CDR2 SNEGSKA, per germline (reference sequence). Trimming took off 0 bases at V and 3 bases at J, with 17 bases between the two ends. The CDR3 has 17 residues. CDR3 residues: CSARDPGAGAHTGELFF. CDR3 nucleotides: TGCAGTGCTAGAGACCCAGGGGCGGGGGCCCACACCGGGGAGCTGTTTTTT.

Within the sample, this clonotype is medium-sized. This chain uses TRBV5-1 with TRBJ2-4; D might be TRBD1 (7 bases). Trimming shortened V by 0 bases and J by 6 bases, and 10 bases separated the two germline ends. Germline V lookup: CDR1 SGHRS, CDR2 YFSETQ. The CDR3 is 14 residues long. CDR3 nucleotide sequence: TGCGCCAGCAGCTTGGGCCAGGGGGGAAACATTCAGTACTTC. Translating it yields CASSLGQGGNIQYF.

This clonotype was picked up many times. This chain uses TRBV7-2 with TRBJ2-1; TRBD1 matches at 7 bases. The length of the CDR3 is 13 residues. CDR1 is SGHTA and CDR2 is FQGNSA in the germline V gene. V was clipped by 3 bases and J by 6 bases; unmatched bases: 2. For the CDR3, the DNA is TGTGCCAGCAGCTTGGGGACAGCCAATGAGCAGTTCTTC. Protein sequence: CASSLGTANEQFF.

In its sample, this clonotype was seen many times. The rearrangement joins TRBV5-1 to TRBJ1-4; D not resolved. The CDR3 has 14 residues. Germline values: CDR1 SGHRS, CDR2 YFSETQ. Trimming cost V 5 bases and J 6 bases, with 14 bases left between them. CDR3: CASRPAGADEKLFF. In DNA, the CDR3 is TGCGCCAGCAGACCAGCAGGAGCCGATGAAAAACTGTTTTTT.

There are many counts of this clonotype. The chain recombines TRBV19 with TRBJ2-2; D is unclear. V lost 7 bases to trimming and J lost 2 bases, with 14 bases between them. CDR1 is LNHDA, CDR2 SQIVND, per germline (reference sequence). CDR3 length: 15 residues. This CDR3 is CASMALGVNTGELFF. As DNA, the CDR3 is TGTGCCAGTATGGCCCTAGGCGTTAACACCGGGGAGCTGTTTTTT. The whole variable domain, filled in from reference TRBV19 and TRBJ2-2, reads DGGITQSPKYLFRKEGQNVTLSCEQNLNHDAMYWYRQDPGQGLRLIYYSQIVNDFQKGDIAEGYSVSREKKESFPLTVTSAQKNPTAFYLCASMALGVNTGELFFGEGSRLTVL.

This clonotype was found many times. CDR3 coding DNA: TGCGCCAGCAGCCAAGTCCGGAGCGGGGGGTGGAACACCGGGGAGCTGTTTTTT. This encodes CASSQVRSGGWNTGELFF. The chain couples TRBV4-3 to TRBJ2-2; 9 nucleotides align to TRBD2. The CDR3 extends over 18 amino acids. Germline trimming cut 1 base from V and 1 base from J; bases unmatched to any gene: 7. In germline, CDR1 is LGHNA, CDR2 YSLEER.

This clonotype was observed at least ten times. The chain combines TRBV5-5 with TRBJ2-7; D is perhaps TRBD2 (5 bases). Looked up from germline, CDR1 is SGHKS and CDR2 is YYEKEE (reference sequence). Trimming shortened V by 4 bases and J by 0 bases, and 11 bases separated the two germline ends. CDR3 length: 14 residues. The CDR3 spells CASSDPRGSYEQYV. The CDR3, as DNA: TGTGCCAGCAGCGATCCCCGGGGCTCCTACGAGCAGTACGTC.

This clonotype has a count of ten or more. J is TRBJ1-6 and V is TRBV20-1, with a possible D match to TRBD1 (5 bases). V dropped 4 bases and J dropped 7 bases, with 20 bases sitting between them. The CDR3 consists of 16 residues. Germline values: CDR1 DFQATT, CDR2 SNEGSKA (reference sequence). CDR3 protein: CSAISGFSERNSPLHF. The CDR3 bases are TGCAGTGCTATATCAGGGTTTTCTGAGAGGAATTCACCCCTCCACTTT.

This clonotype was found many times. This chain links TRBV7-7 with TRBJ1-6; D ambiguous. The V gene's germline CDR1 is SSHAT and CDR2 FNYEAQ (reference sequence). The CDR3 has 13 amino acids. Trimming took off 1 base at V and 10 bases at J, with 8 bases between the two ends. The CDR3 sequence is CASSLDVSSPLHF. CDR3 sequence (DNA): TGTGCCAGCAGCTTAGACGTAAGCTCACCCCTCCACTTT.

This clonotype was detected only a few times. The chain is built from TRBV12-3 or TRBV12-4 and TRBJ1-5; 9 nucleotides align to TRBD1. This CDR3 is 18 amino acids long. The V and J ends lost 1 base and 0 bases, in that order; junction bases with no gene match: 7. The CDR3 protein is CASSLGHRDRVSNQPQHF. Here the CDR3 DNA reads TGTGCCAGCAGTTTAGGGCACCGGGACAGGGTTAGCAATCAGCCCCAGCATTTT.

This clonotype was detected ten times or more. The rearrangement joins TRBV10-3 to TRBJ2-2; the match to TRBD2 covers 7 bases. From germline, CDR1 is ENHRY and CDR2 SYGVKD. The CDR3 is 16 amino acids. J was trimmed by 3 bases and V by 6 bases; bases with no gene match: 10. The CDR3 coding sequence is TGTGCCATCAGCCCCGGCGGGGGTTTGGACACCGGGGAGCTGTTTTTT. Its protein is CAISPGGGLDTGELFF.

This clonotype was counted ten times or more. The rearrangement joins TRBV19 to TRBJ2-2, with a weak D call TRBD2 (6 bases). Trimming took off 5 bases at V and 6 bases at J, with 10 bases between the two ends. From germline, CDR1 is LNHDA and CDR2 SQIVND (reference sequence). CDR3 length: 13 amino acids. The CDR3 sequence: CASSVAVPGELFF. The CDR3 DNA reads TGTGCCAGTAGTGTAGCGGTGCCCGGGGAGCTGTTTTTT.